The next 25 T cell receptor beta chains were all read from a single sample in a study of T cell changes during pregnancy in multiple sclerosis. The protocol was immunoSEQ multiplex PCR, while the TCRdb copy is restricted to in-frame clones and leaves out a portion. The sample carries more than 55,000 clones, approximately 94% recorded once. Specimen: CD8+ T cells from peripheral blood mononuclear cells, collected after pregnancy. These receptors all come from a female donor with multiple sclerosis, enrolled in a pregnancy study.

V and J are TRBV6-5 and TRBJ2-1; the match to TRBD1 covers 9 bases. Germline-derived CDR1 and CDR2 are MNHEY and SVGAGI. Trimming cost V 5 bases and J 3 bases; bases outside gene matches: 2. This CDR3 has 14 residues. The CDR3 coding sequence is TGTGCCAGCAGTACAGGGGGCCGCTACAATGAGCAGTTCTTC. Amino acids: CASSTGGRYNEQFF.

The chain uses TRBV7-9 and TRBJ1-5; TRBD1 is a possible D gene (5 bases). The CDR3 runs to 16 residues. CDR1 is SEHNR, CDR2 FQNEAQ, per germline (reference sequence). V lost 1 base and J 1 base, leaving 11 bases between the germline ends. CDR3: CASSLVGAASNQPQHF. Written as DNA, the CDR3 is TGTGCCAGCAGCTTAGTAGGGGCAGCAAGCAATCAGCCCCAGCATTTT.

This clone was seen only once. CDR3 sequence reads: CATSRVRTERQVSNQPQHF. CDR3 nucleotide sequence: TGTGCCACCAGCAGAGTACGGACAGAACGACAGGTTAGCAATCAGCCCCAGCATTTT. This chain uses TRBV15 with TRBJ1-5; D is perhaps TRBD1 (6 bases). The CDR3 contains 19 residues. Germline V CDR1 and CDR2: LNHNV, YYDKDF (reference sequence). V was trimmed by 1 base and J by 0 bases, leaving 19 bases between them.

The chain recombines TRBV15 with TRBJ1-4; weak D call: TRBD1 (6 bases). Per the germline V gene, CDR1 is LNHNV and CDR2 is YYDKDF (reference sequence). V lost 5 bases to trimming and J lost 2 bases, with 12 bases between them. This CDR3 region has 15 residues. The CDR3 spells CATSPNRETNEKLFF. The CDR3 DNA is TGTGCCACCAGCCCCAACAGGGAGACTAATGAAAAACTGTTTTTT.

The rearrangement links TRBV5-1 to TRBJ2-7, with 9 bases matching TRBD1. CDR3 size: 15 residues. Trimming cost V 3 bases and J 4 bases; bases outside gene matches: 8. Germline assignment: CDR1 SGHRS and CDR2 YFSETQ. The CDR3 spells CASSSSGTGLYEQYF. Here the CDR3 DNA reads TGCGCCAGCAGCTCTTCCGGGACAGGGTTGTACGAGCAGTACTTC.

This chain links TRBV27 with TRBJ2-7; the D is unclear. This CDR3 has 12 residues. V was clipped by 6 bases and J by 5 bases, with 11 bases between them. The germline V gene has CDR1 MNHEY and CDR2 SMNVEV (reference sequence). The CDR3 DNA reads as TGTGCCAGCAGCGGCGGCGGCGACGAGCAGTACTTC. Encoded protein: CASSGGGDEQYF.

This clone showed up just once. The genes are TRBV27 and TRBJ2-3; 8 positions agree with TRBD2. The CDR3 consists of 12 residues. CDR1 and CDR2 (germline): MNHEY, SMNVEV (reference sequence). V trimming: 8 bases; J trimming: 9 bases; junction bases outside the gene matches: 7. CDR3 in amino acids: CASAGGGSTQYF. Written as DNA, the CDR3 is TGTGCCAGCGCGGGAGGCGGTTCCACGCAGTATTTT.

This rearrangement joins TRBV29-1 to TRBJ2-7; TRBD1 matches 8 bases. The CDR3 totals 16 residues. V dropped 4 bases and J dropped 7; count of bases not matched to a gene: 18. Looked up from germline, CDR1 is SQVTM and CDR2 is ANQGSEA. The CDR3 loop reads CSVAGVQGDEAWEQYF. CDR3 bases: TGCAGCGTTGCGGGCGTACAGGGGGATGAGGCGTGGGAGCAGTACTTC.

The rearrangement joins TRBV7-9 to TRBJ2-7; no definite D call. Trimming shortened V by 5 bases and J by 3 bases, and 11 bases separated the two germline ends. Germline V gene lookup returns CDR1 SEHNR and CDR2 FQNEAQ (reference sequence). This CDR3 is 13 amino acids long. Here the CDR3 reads CASSNSAVYEQYF. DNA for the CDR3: TGTGCCAGCAGCAACAGTGCCGTCTACGAGCAGTACTTC.

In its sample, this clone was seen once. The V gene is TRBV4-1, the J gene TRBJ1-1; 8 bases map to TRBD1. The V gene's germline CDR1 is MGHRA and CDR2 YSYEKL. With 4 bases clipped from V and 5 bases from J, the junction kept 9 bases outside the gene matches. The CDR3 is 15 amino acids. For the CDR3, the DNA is TGCGCCAGCAGCCGTACTGGACAGGGTGTGACTGAAGCTTTCTTT. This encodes CASSRTGQGVTEAFF.

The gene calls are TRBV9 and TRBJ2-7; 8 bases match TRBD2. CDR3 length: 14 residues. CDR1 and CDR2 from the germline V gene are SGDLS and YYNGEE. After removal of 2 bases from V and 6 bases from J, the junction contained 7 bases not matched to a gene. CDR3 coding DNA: TGTGCCAGCAGCGTGACTAGCGAAGGTGGCGAGCAGTACTTC. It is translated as CASSVTSEGGEQYF. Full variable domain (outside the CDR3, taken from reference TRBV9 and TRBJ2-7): DSGVTQTPKHLITATGQRVTLRCSPRSGDLSVYWYQQSLDQGLQFLIQYYNGEERAKGNILERFSAQQFPDLHSELNLSSLELGDSALYFCASSVTSEGGEQYFGPGTRLTVT.

Written as DNA, the CDR3 is TGTGCCAGCACAGCGCCCAGGGATGAGCAGTTCTTC. Translating gives CASTAPRDEQFF. The chain uses TRBV6-1 and TRBJ2-1; D might be TRBD1 (5 bases). Germline-derived CDR1 and CDR2 are MNHNS and SASEGT. V was pared by 7 bases and J by 8 bases, with 12 bases between. The CDR3 is 12 amino acids.

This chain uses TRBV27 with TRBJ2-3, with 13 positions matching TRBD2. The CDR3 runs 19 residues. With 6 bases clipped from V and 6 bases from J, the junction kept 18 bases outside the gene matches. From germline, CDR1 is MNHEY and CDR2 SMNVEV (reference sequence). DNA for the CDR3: TGTGCCAGCAGCAAAAGTACTTCTGGACTAGCGGGAGTAGGGGATACGCAGTATTTT. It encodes CASSKSTSGLAGVGDTQYF.

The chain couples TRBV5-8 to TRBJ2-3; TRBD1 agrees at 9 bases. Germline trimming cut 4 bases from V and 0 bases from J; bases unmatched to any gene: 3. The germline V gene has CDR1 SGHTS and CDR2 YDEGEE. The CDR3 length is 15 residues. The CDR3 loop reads CASSPGTGSTDTQYF. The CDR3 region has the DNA TGTGCCAGCAGCCCCGGGACAGGGAGCACAGATACGCAGTATTTT. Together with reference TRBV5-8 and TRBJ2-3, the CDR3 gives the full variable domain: EAGVTQSPTHLIKTRGQQATLRCSPISGHTSVYWYQQALGLGLQFLLWYDEGEERNRGNFPPRFSGRQFPNYSSELNVNALELEDSALYLCASSPGTGSTDTQYFGPGTRLTVL.

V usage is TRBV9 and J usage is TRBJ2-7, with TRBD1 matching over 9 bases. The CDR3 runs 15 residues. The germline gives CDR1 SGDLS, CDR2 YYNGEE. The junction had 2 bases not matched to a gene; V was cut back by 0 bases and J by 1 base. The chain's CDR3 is CASSVDGQGSYEQYF. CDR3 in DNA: TGTGCCAGCAGCGTAGACGGACAGGGGTCCTACGAGCAGTACTTC.

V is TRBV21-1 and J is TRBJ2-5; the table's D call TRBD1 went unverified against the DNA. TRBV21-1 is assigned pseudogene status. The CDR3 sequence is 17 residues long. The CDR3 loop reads CASSTPSGTGGWETQYF. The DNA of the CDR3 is TGTGCCAGCAGCACTCCCTCCGGGACAGGGGGATGGGAGACCCAGTACTTC.

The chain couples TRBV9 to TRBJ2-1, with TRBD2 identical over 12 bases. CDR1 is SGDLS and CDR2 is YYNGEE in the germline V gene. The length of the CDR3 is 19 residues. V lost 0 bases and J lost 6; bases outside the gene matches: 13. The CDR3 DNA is TGTGCCAGCAGCGTAGGGGCTAGCGGGAGGGCCGGATGGGGCAATGAGCAGTTCTTC. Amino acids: CASSVGASGRAGWGNEQFF.

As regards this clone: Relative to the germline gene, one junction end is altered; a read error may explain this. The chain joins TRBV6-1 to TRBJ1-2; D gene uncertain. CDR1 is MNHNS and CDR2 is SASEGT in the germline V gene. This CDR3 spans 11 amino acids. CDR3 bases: TGTGCCATCCGCGGAGGTGGAGCTAAGGCCTTC. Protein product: CAIRGGGAKAF.

CDR3 protein: CASSQGSRGSYEQYF. CDR3 DNA sequence: TGCGCCAGCAGCCAAGGGTCCAGGGGGTCCTACGAGCAGTACTTC. The V and J genes are TRBV4-3 and TRBJ2-7, with 7 bases identical to TRBD1. V dropped 1 base and J dropped 1; count of bases not matched to a gene: 4. The CDR3 spans 15 residues. Germline lookup yields CDR1 LGHNA and CDR2 YSLEER.

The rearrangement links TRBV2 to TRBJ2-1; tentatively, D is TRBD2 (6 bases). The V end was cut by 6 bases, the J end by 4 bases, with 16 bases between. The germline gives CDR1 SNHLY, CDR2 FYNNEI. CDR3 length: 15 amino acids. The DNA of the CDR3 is TGTGCCAGCAGAACGGGAGTCCTGGATTACAATGAGCAGTTCTTC. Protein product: CASRTGVLDYNEQFF. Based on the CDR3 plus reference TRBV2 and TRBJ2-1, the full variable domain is EPEVTQTPSHQVTQMGQEVILRCVPISNHLYFYWYRQILGQKVEFLVSFYNNEISEKSEIFDDQFSVERPDGSNFTLKIRSTKLEDSAMYFCASRTGVLDYNEQFFGPGTRLTVL.

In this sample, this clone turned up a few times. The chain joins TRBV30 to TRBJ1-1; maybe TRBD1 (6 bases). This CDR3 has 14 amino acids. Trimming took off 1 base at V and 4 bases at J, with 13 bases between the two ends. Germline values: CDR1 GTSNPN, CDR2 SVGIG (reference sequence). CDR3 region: CAWSEGVSGTEAFF. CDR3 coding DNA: TGTGCCTGGAGTGAGGGGGTTTCGGGCACTGAAGCTTTCTTT.

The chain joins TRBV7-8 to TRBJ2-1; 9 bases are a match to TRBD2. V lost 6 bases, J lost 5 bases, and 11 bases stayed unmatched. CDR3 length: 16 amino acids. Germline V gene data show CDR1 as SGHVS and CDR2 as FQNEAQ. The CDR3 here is CASRGLTSGTDNEQFF. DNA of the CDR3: TGTGCCAGCAGGGGACTGACTAGCGGAACAGACAATGAGCAGTTCTTC.

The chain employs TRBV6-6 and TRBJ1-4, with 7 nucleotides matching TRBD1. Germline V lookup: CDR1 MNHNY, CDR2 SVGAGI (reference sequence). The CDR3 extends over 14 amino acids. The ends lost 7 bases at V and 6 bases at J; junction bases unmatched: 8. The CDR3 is CASTSDRAHEKLFF. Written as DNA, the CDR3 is TGTGCCAGCACTTCCGACAGGGCTCATGAAAAACTGTTTTTT.

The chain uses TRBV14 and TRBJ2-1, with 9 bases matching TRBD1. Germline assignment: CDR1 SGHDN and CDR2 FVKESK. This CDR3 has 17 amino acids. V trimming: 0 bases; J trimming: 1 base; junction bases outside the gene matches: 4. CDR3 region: CASSQDLDRGSYNEQFF. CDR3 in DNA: TGTGCCAGCAGCCAAGATCTGGACAGGGGATCCTACAATGAGCAGTTCTTC.

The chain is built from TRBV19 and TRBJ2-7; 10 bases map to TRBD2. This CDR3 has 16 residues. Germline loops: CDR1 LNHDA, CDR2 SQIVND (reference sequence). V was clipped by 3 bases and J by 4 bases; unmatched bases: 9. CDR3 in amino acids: CASSMGSSGSIYEQYF. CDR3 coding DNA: TGTGCCAGTAGTATGGGCTCTAGCGGGAGTATTTACGAGCAGTACTTC.